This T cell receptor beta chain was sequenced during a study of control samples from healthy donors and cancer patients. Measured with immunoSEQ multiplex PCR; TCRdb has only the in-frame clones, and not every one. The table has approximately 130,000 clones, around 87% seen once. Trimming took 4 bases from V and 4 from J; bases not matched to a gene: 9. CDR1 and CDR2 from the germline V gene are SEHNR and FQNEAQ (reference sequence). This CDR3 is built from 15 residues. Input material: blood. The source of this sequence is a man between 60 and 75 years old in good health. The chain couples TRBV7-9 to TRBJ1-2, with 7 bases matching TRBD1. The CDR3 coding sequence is TGTGCCAGCAGCTCTGGGACAGAGAAGGCCTATGGCTACACCTTC. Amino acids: CASSSGTEKAYGYTF.